What follows are 14 T cell receptor beta chains derived from one specimen sequenced in a study of blood T cell repertoires in COVID-19. The table came from immunoSEQ multiplex PCR; TCRdb's copy has only in-frame clones and leaves some out. The sample records tens of thousands of clones, about 89% being singletons. Sequencing was performed on peripheral blood. These receptors came from a man between 65 and 85 years old with active or convalescent COVID-19.

This chain links TRBV14 with TRBJ2-5; 12 nucleotides line up with TRBD2. Germline V CDR1 and CDR2: SGHDN, FVKESK. V shed 1 base and J 5 bases; nucleotides not matched to a gene: 5. The CDR3 is 16 residues long. CDR3 nucleotides: TGTGCCAGCAGCCAAGGACTAGCGGGAGAAGTGGAGACCCAGTACTTC. This encodes CASSQGLAGEVETQYF.

The V call is TRBV4-1, the J call TRBJ2-7; D not resolved. This CDR3 comprises 17 residues. V dropped 1 base and J dropped 0 bases, with 16 bases sitting between them. Germline V gene sequence: CDR1 MGHRA, CDR2 YSYEKL. CDR3 coding DNA: TGCGCCAGCAGCCAAGGCGAATCCCCCCCGTACTCCTACGAGCAGTACTTC. This codes for CASSQGESPPYSYEQYF.

V is TRBV7-9 and J is TRBJ2-7; D possibly corresponds to TRBD2 (7 bases). V lost 5 bases and J 2 bases, leaving 19 bases between the germline ends. The germline gives CDR1 SEHNR, CDR2 FQNEAQ (reference sequence). CDR3 length: 16 amino acids. The CDR3 region is CASSPKGGGMTYEQYF. The CDR3 coding sequence is TGTGCCAGCAGCCCGAAAGGGGGGGGAATGACCTACGAGCAGTACTTC.

The CDR3 region is CAISDRTGNQPQHF. In nucleotides, the CDR3 is TGTGCCATCAGTGACAGGACAGGTAATCAGCCCCAGCATTTT. This chain uses TRBV10-3 with TRBJ1-5, with 7 bases identical to TRBD1. The CDR3 is 14 residues long. V lost 3 bases, J lost 4 bases, and 3 bases stayed unmatched. CDR1 and CDR2 (germline): ENHRY, SYGVKD.

The J gene is TRBJ2-7, the V gene TRBV28; 13 nucleotides agree with TRBD2. CDR3 length: 16 residues. The germline CDR1 and CDR2 sequences are MDHEN and SYDVKM. V shed 5 bases, J shed 3 bases, and the junction held 7 bases outside the gene matches. The CDR3 nucleotides are TGTGCCAGCAGTCTTGGGACTAGCGGGACCTTCTACGAGCAGTACTTC. This codes for CASSLGTSGTFYEQYF.

V is TRBV3-1 (or the pseudogene TRBV3-2) and J is TRBJ1-2, with 7 bases identical to TRBD1. J gave up 4 bases and V 1 base, and 6 bases lay outside the gene matches. Germline V gene sequence: CDR1 LGHDT, CDR2 YNNKEL (reference sequence). The CDR3 runs to 15 residues. The CDR3 here is CASSQGGGMGYGYTF. The CDR3 DNA sequence: TGTGCCAGCAGCCAAGGAGGGGGCATGGGCTATGGCTACACCTTC.

The J gene is TRBJ2-7, the V gene TRBV6-2 or TRBV6-3; TRBD2 aligns across 8 bases. The CDR3 has 16 amino acids. CDR1 is MNHEY and CDR2 is SVGEGT in the germline V gene. The V gene end was trimmed by 5 bases and the J gene end by 2 bases; junction bases not matched to a gene: 11. CDR3 nucleotide sequence: TGTGCCAGCAGTCCCTGGGGAGCGGGAGCGACCTACGAGCAGTACTTC. As protein: CASSPWGAGATYEQYF.

This sequence joins TRBV6-5 and TRBJ1-3, with 7 bases identical to TRBD1. V gave up 3 bases and J gave up 2 bases; unmatched junction bases: 7. Per the germline V gene, CDR1 is MNHEY and CDR2 is SVGAGI. This CDR3 region has 16 residues. The CDR3 reads CASSYDLQGAGNTIYF. The DNA of the CDR3 is TGTGCCAGCAGTTATGATCTCCAGGGGGCTGGAAACACCATATATTTT.

V gene TRBV9 combines with J gene TRBJ2-3, with no clear D. Germline V gives CDR1 SGDLS, CDR2 YYNGEE. V shed 0 bases and J shed 1 base, with 6 bases lying between them. The CDR3 is 14 residues long. The CDR3 spells CASSVGVGTDTQYF. The CDR3 nucleotides are TGTGCCAGCAGCGTAGGTGTCGGCACAGATACGCAGTATTTT.

The genes are TRBV13 and TRBJ2-5; weak D call: TRBD1 (6 bases). The V gene lost 1 base and the J gene lost 4 bases, with 16 bases spanning the gap. The CDR3 runs to 16 residues. Germline-derived CDR1 and CDR2 are PRHDT and FYEKMQ (reference sequence). This chain's CDR3 is CASSLDLSGVGETQYF. The CDR3 DNA reads TGTGCCAGCAGCTTAGATCTCTCAGGGGTTGGAGAGACCCAGTACTTC.

This clone was seen a handful of times. The genes are TRBV6-5 and TRBJ2-7; possibly TRBD1 for D (6 bases). The CDR3 contains 14 residues. With 6 bases removed from V and 2 bases from J, the gap between germline ends came to 14 bases. The germline V gene has CDR1 MNHEY and CDR2 SVGAGI. The DNA for the CDR3 is TGTGCCAGCAGCCGCGAACAGGGCCCCTACGAGCAGTACTTC. Translated: CASSREQGPYEQYF.

V usage is TRBV19 and J usage is TRBJ1-5; D not resolved. From germline, CDR1 is LNHDA and CDR2 SQIVND (reference sequence). V was clipped by 7 bases and J by 6 bases, with 13 bases between them. The CDR3 is 13 residues long. The CDR3 loop reads CASTAGLSQPQHF. CDR3 sequence (DNA): TGTGCCAGTACGGCGGGGTTAAGTCAGCCCCAGCATTTT.

This clone has just a few counts. The rearrangement uses TRBV27 and TRBJ2-7; a weak D match, TRBD2 (6 bases). There are 15 residues in the CDR3. The germline V and J ends were trimmed by 6 bases and 4 bases, with 19 bases remaining between them. Germline values: CDR1 MNHEY, CDR2 SMNVEV (reference sequence). The DNA for the CDR3 is TGTGCCAGCAGGCCGAGCGGAGGGGCCTTGTACGAGCAGTACTTC. It specifies CASRPSGGALYEQYF.

This sequence joins TRBV5-1 and TRBJ1-1, with D tentatively TRBD1 (5 bases). CDR1 SGHRS and CDR2 YFSETQ come from the germline V gene. Between the trimmed V and J ends, which lost 0 bases and 3 bases, there was a span of 6 bases. The CDR3 runs 13 residues. The CDR3 nucleotides are TGCGCCAGCAGCTTGGAACAGGACACTGAAGCTTTCTTT. Residues: CASSLEQDTEAFF.